This T cell receptor (beta chain) comes out of a study of control samples from healthy donors and cancer patients. Germline V gene sequence: CDR1 MNHEY, CDR2 SMNVEV (reference sequence). V was pared by 5 bases and J by 0 bases, with 8 bases between. The CDR3 loop spans 14 amino acids. TCRdb's table, derived via immunoSEQ multiplex PCR, lists solely in-frame clones and lacks some. The sample has around 52,000 clones, around 90% seen once. Sample: PBMCs. This rearrangement joins TRBV27 to TRBJ1-5; the D is unclear. This sequence was found in a young man with colorectal cancer. CDR3 DNA sequence: TGTGCCAGCAGTGTTGGGTATAGCAATCAGCCCCAGCATTTT. Translation: CASSVGYSNQPQHF.